The rows below give T cell receptor beta chains drawn from one sample of a study of blood T cell repertoires in COVID-19. Libraries were prepared by immunoSEQ multiplex PCR; TCRdb keeps only in-frame clonotypes and omits some of them. Of hundreds of thousands of clones listed, 70% to 90% are singletons. The sample comprised peripheral blood. These receptors were taken from a woman aged 45-60 years with active or convalescent COVID-19. CDR3s include the opening cysteine and the closing phenylalanine or tryptophan. D genes are given only for firm matches. Expanded clones are given a class, and other clones once, few, many or no size at all.

d_gene	v_gene	j_gene	abundance	CDR3aa	CDR3nt
-	TRBV29-1	TRBJ1-2	few	CSVDETTGGGYGYTF	TGCAGCGTTGACGAAACCACGGGAGGGGGCTATGGCTACACCTTC
-	TRBV6-6	TRBJ1-4	-	CASSYGPPRGEKLFF	TGTGCCAGCAGTTACGGTCCACCTCGGGGAGAAAAACTGTTTTTT
-	TRBV27	TRBJ2-6	-	CASSLIGGSGANVLTF	TGTGCCAGCAGTTTAATTGGGGGGTCTGGGGCCAACGTCCTGACTTTC
-	TRBV5-1	TRBJ1-1	few	CASDGKNTEAFF	TGCGCCAGCGACGGGAAGAACACTGAAGCTTTCTTT
-	TRBV6-6	TRBJ1-1	-	CASSYGHENTEAFF	TGTGCCAGCAGTTACGGACACGAGAACACTGAAGCTTTCTTT
TRBD1	TRBV28	TRBJ2-2	once	CASSGGTGEVSGELFF	TGTGCCAGCAGCGGCGGGACAGGGGAGGTCAGCGGGGAGCTGTTTTTT
-	TRBV7-9	TRBJ1-4	-	CASRALGGDEKLFF	TGTGCCAGCAGGGCCCTTGGCGGGGATGAAAAACTGTTTTTT
TRBD1	TRBV27	TRBJ2-7	-	CASRSLGQDGIYEQYF	TGTGCCAGCAGAAGCCTCGGACAGGACGGAATCTACGAGCAGTACTTC
-	TRBV6-5	TRBJ1-5	-	CASSYSRGSNQPQHF	TGTGCCAGCAGTTACTCTAGAGGGAGCAATCAGCCCCAGCATTTT
-	TRBV4-2	TRBJ2-7	many	CASSPKTRSYEQYF	TGTGCCAGCAGCCCAAAAACTAGGTCCTACGAGCAGTACTTC
-	TRBV7-8	TRBJ1-3	-	CASSSRRGSGNTIYF	TGTGCCAGCAGCTCCAGACGGGGCTCTGGAAACACCATATATTTT
-	TRBV7-9	TRBJ1-6	-	CASSLGAPSPLHF	TGTGCCAGCAGCTTAGGAGCTCCGTCACCCCTCCACTTT
TRBD1	TRBV4-1	TRBJ1-2	once	CASSQHGVETGHHGYTF	TGCGCCAGCAGCCAGCACGGTGTCGAGACAGGGCACCATGGCTACACCTTC
-	TRBV5-6	TRBJ1-2	-	CASSLGAGDYGYTF	TGTGCCAGCAGCCTTGGGGCTGGGGATTATGGCTACACCTTC
-	TRBV5-1	TRBJ2-2	-	CASSSDSQNTGELFF	TGCGCCAGCAGCTCGGACAGTCAGAACACCGGGGAGCTGTTTTTT
-	TRBV12-3/TRBV12-4	TRBJ2-5	-	CASNRDIQETQYF	TGTGCCAGCAACCGGGACATCCAAGAGACCCAGTACTTC
TRBD1	TRBV20-1	TRBJ1-4	-	CSASGQDEKLFF	TGCAGTGCTAGTGGACAGGATGAAAAACTGTTTTTT
-	TRBV27	TRBJ2-5	-	CASTRGALLGETQYF	TGTGCCAGCACCCGGGGAGCCCTCTTGGGGGAGACCCAGTACTTC
TRBD1	TRBV2	TRBJ1-1	-	CASRYRGLASEAFF	TGTGCCAGCAGGTACAGGGGGTTGGCTAGTGAAGCTTTCTTT
-	TRBV9	TRBJ2-1	once	CASSVTMAGEQFF	TGTGCCAGCAGCGTAACTATGGCTGGTGAGCAGTTCTTC
-	TRBV30	TRBJ1-1	-	CAWASFKGENTEAFF	TGTGCCTGGGCCTCCTTTAAGGGAGAAAACACTGAAGCTTTCTTT
TRBD1	TRBV11-2	TRBJ2-7	-	CASSLGPGQGNSYEQYF	TGTGCCAGCAGCTTAGGACCGGGACAGGGGAACTCCTACGAGCAGTACTTC
TRBD2	TRBV30	TRBJ2-3	-	CAWTRLAGGTDTQYF	TGTGCCTGGACGAGGCTAGCGGGAGGGACAGATACGCAGTATTTT
TRBD1	TRBV30	TRBJ1-1	-	CAWDRDNTEAFF	TGTGCCTGGGACAGGGACAACACTGAAGCTTTCTTT
-	TRBV7-3	TRBJ2-1	-	CASSLGASNEQFF	TGTGCCAGCAGCTTAGGGGCTAGCAATGAGCAGTTCTTC
-	TRBV2	TRBJ2-5	-	CASSERSRQGETQYF	TGTGCCAGCAGTGAAAGGTCGCGGCAGGGAGAGACCCAGTACTTC
TRBD2	TRBV27	TRBJ2-3	-	CASSMGGFTDTQYF	TGTGCCAGCTCTATGGGGGGGTTCACAGATACGCAGTATTTT
TRBD1	TRBV29-1	TRBJ1-2	-	CSVYLTGGDYGYTF	TGCAGCGTTTACCTGACAGGGGGAGACTATGGCTACACCTTC
TRBD1	TRBV5-1	TRBJ2-6	-	CASSWDREAGANVLTF	TGCGCCAGCAGCTGGGACAGGGAGGCTGGGGCCAACGTCCTGACTTTC
-	TRBV10-3	TRBJ1-2	-	CAISEPLWGQGNGYTF	TGTGCCATCAGTGAGCCCCTGTGGGGCCAGGGAAATGGCTACACCTTC
-	TRBV27	TRBJ2-7	-	CASRRLIDYEQYF	TGTGCCAGCAGGCGTCTGATTGACTACGAGCAGTACTTC
TRBD2	TRBV11-2	TRBJ2-5	-	CASSLGLAGGYQETQYF	TGTGCCAGCAGCTTAGGCCTAGCGGGAGGGTACCAAGAGACCCAGTACTTC
TRBD1	TRBV6-2/TRBV6-3	TRBJ2-1	once	CASSGNRGLPTHHNEQFF	TGTGCCAGCAGTGGGAACAGGGGGCTCCCAACTCACCACAATGAGCAGTTCTTC
-	TRBV4-1	TRBJ1-1	once	CVSSQDPTFDAFF	TGCGTCAGCAGCCAAGATCCGACATTTGATGCTTTCTTT
TRBD1	TRBV5-1	TRBJ2-7	-	CASSLAQGGYEQYF	TGCGCCAGCAGCTTGGCACAGGGGGGCTACGAGCAGTACTTC
-	TRBV7-6	TRBJ2-7	few	CASSLGQGWVYEQYF	TGTGCCAGCAGCTTAGGTCAGGGTTGGGTCTACGAGCAGTACTTC
TRBD2	TRBV6-5	TRBJ2-1	-	CASRDSGLEDEQFF	TGTGCCAGCAGAGACTCGGGACTAGAGGATGAGCAGTTCTTC
-	TRBV6-1	TRBJ2-2	-	CASSDQGKGTGELFF	TGTGCCAGCAGTGACCAGGGGAAGGGCACCGGGGAGCTGTTTTTT
TRBD1	TRBV5-6	TRBJ1-2	-	CASSRGQGQGYTF	TGTGCCAGCAGCCGAGGACAGGGGCAAGGCTACACCTTC
-	TRBV5-1	TRBJ1-5	few	CASSLGQNQPQHF	TGCGCCAGCAGCTTGGGTCAGAATCAGCCCCAGCATTTT
-	TRBV21-1	TRBJ2-7	-	CASSQRWSSGRSGYEQYF	TGTGCCAGCAGCCAAAGGTGGTCTAGCGGGAGGTCGGGATACGAGCAGTACTTC
-	TRBV19	TRBJ1-2	-	CASSIRDPPRDGYTF	TGTGCCAGTAGTATTCGTGACCCCCCGAGGGATGGCTACACCTTC
-	TRBV18	TRBJ1-3	-	CASSPQNHRVENTIYF	TGTGCCAGCTCACCACAGAATCACAGGGTGGAAAACACCATATATTTT
-	TRBV28	TRBJ1-5	-	CASSFSGGRVQPQHF	TGTGCCAGCAGTTTCAGCGGGGGGCGCGTTCAGCCCCAGCATTTT
-	TRBV5-4	TRBJ2-3	few	CASSSLGGDTQYF	TGTGCCAGCAGCTCGCTAGGGGGAGATACGCAGTATTTT
TRBD1	TRBV28	TRBJ1-1	-	CASRSGGSTEAFF	TGTGCCAGCAGGTCAGGGGGAAGCACTGAAGCTTTCTTT
TRBD1	TRBV5-8	TRBJ2-5	-	CASSTEGTGQETQYF	TGTGCCAGCAGTACAGAAGGGACAGGACAAGAGACCCAGTACTTC
TRBD1	TRBV5-6	TRBJ1-2	many	CASSIGQGVFGYTF	TGTGCCAGCAGCATTGGACAGGGGGTCTTTGGCTACACCTTC
TRBD1	TRBV14	TRBJ2-3	-	CASSPATGTHTDTQYF	TGTGCCAGCAGCCCCGCGACAGGGACACACACAGATACGCAGTATTTT
TRBD1	TRBV7-7	TRBJ2-2	-	CASSSGGSTGELFF	TGTGCTAGCAGCTCAGGGGGAAGCACCGGGGAGCTGTTTTTT